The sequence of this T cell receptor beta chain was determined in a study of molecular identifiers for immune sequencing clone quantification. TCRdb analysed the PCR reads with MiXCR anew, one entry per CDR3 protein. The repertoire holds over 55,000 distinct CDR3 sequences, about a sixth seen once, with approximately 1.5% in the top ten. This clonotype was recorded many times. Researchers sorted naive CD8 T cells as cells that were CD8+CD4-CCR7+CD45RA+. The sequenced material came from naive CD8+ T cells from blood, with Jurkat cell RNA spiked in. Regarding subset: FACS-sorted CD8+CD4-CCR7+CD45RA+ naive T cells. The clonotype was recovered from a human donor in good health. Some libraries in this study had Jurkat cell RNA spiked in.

The chain's CDR3 is CASRPEERTTNEQFF. The CDR3 bases are TGTGCCAGCAGGCCCGAGGAGAGGACCACCAATGAGCAGTTCTTC. This chain joins TRBV4-2 and TRBJ2-1, with D uncertain. Trimming pared 6 bases from V and 6 bases from J, leaving 18 bases between. This CDR3 spans 15 amino acids. CDR1 is LGHNA and CDR2 is YNFKEQ in the germline V gene.